This T cell receptor beta chain was identified in a study of Ad26.COV2.S vaccination and SARS-CoV-2 variants. Study details: Administration of Ad26.COV2.S was intramuscular, either once or twice 56 days apart. Study-wide results and caveats: In TCR breadth and depth analyses, total T cell responses may have been underestimated. Vaccine recipients and placebo recipients showed similar non-spike TCR breadth. A substantial breadth of spike-specific CD8+ and CD4+ T cell responses after vaccination has been reported.

Comments on this clone: Its target is unknown.

Only in-frame clones appear in the TCRdb table, and some are missing; sequencing was by immunoSEQ multiplex PCR. The profile shows around 340,000 clones, around nine tenths of them singletons. Treatment given: 15 to 20 received Ad26.COV2.S at low or high dose, single or two shots; about five received placebo; per-sample allocation not given. Repertoires come from day 63 after the first vaccine or placebo injection. Trimming took off 2 bases at V and 0 bases at J, with 5 bases between the two ends. The CDR3 is made up of 14 amino acids. The germline gives CDR1 MDHEN, CDR2 SYDVKM. The sequencing used peripheral blood, collected in a trial of Ad26.COV2.S vaccine versus placebo. The receptor was isolated from a person between 18 and 60 years old who received the Ad26.COV2.S COVID-19 vaccine or a placebo. The rearrangement links TRBV28 to TRBJ1-5; D gene unclear. The CDR3 protein is CASSLVNSNQPQHF. CDR3 DNA sequence: TGTGCCAGCAGTTTAGTAAATAGCAATCAGCCCCAGCATTTT. Variable domain in full (rest from reference TRBV28 and TRBJ1-5): DVKVTQSSRYLVKRTGEKVFLECVQDMDHENMFWYRQDPGLGLRLIYFSYDVKMKEKGDIPEGYSVSREKKERFSLILESASTNQTSMYLCASSLVNSNQPQHFGDGTRLSIL.